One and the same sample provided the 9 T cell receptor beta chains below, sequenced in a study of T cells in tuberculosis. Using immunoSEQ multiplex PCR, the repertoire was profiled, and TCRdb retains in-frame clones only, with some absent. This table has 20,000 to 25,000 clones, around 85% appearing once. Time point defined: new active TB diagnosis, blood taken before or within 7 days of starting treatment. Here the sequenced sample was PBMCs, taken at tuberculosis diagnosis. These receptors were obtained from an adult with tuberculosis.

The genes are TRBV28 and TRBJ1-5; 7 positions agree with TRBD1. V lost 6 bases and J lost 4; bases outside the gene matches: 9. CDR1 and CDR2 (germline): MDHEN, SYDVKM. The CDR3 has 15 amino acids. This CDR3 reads CASRGQAFGNQPQHF. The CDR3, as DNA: TGTGCCAGCAGAGGACAGGCCTTCGGGAATCAGCCCCAGCATTTT.

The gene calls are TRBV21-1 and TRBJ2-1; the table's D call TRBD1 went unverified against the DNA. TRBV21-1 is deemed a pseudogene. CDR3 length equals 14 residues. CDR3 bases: TGTGCCAGGCTGACAGGGGGCTCCTACAATGAGCAGTTCTTC. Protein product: CARLTGGSYNEQFF.

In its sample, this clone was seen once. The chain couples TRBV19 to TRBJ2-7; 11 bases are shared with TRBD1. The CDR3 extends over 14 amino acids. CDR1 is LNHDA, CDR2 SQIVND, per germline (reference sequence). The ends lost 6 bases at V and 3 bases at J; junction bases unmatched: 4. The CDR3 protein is CASSPGQGGYEQYF. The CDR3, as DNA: TGTGCCAGTAGCCCGGGACAGGGGGGCTACGAGCAGTACTTC.

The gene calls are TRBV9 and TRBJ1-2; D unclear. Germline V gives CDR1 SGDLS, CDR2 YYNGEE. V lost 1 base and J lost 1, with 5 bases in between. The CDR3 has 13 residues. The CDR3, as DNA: TGTGCCAGCAGCGTATCAGTTAACTATGGCTACACCTTC. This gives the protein CASSVSVNYGYTF.

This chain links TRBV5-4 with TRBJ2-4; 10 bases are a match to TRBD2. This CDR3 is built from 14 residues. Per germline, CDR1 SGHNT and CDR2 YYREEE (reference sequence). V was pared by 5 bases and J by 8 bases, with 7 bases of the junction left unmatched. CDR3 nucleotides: TGTGCCAGCAGAAGCGGGGGGGCCGGGGACATTCAGTACTTC. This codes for CASRSGGAGDIQYF.

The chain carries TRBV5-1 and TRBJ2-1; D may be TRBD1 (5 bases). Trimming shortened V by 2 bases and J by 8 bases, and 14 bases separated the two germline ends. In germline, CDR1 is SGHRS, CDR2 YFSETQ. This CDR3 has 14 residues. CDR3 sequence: CASSLQDGGDEQFF. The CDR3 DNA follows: TGCGCCAGCAGCTTACAGGATGGTGGGGATGAGCAGTTCTTC.

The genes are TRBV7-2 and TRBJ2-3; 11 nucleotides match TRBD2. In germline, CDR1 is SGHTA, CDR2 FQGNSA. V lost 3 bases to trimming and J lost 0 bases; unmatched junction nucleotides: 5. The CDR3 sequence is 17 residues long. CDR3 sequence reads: CASSFSGGGGSTDTQYF. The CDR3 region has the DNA TGTGCCAGCAGCTTTAGCGGGGGGGGAGGAAGCACAGATACGCAGTATTTT. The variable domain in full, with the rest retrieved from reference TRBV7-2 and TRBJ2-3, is GAGVSQSPSNKVTEKGKDVELRCDPISGHTALYWYRQSLGQGLEFLIYFQGNSAPDKSGLPSDRFSAERTGGSVSTLTIQRTQQEDSAVYLCASSFSGGGGSTDTQYFGPGTRLTVL.

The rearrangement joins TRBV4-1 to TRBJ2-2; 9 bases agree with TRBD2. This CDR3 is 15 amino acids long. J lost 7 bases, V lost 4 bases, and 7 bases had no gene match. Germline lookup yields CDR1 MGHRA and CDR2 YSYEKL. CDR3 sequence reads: CASSPPLAGDGELFF. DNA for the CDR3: TGCGCCAGCAGCCCACCACTAGCGGGTGACGGGGAGCTGTTTTTT.

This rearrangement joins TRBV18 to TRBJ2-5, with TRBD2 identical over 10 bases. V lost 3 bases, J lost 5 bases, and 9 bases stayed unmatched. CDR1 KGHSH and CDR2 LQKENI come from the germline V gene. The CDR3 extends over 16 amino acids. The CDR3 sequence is CASSPRGAGGMETQYF. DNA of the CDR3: TGTGCCAGCTCACCCAGAGGAGCGGGAGGGATGGAGACCCAGTACTTC.